The 28 T cell receptor beta chains presented below share a single source sample, sequenced in a study of metastatic and nonmetastatic thyroid tumors. Via MiXCR, TCRdb re-called the PCR reads. Of approximately 58,000 clones in the sample, around 20% are singletons; the top ten hold roughly 4%. Thyroid surgery was performed in patients who had received no treatment beforehand. The specimen sequenced was blood. Every receptor here comes from a female donor with papillary thyroid cancer or a benign thyroid nodule (not recorded which). Some clones in this sample may be carry-over from other donors' samples.

The genes are TRBV11-1 and TRBJ2-7, with D perhaps TRBD2 (6 bases). Germline CDR1 reads SGHAT; CDR2 reads FQDESV (reference sequence). Trimming took 3 bases from V and 1 from J, leaving 19 bases between them. The CDR3 has 17 amino acids. The CDR3 reads CASSLDLGLLSSYEQYF. The DNA of the CDR3 is TGTGCCAGCAGCTTGGACCTCGGACTACTCTCTTCCTACGAGCAGTACTTC.

This clone was recorded many times. This chain joins TRBV6-5 and TRBJ2-2; 10 bases are shared with TRBD2. The CDR3 has 18 residues. CDR1 is MNHEY and CDR2 is SVGAGI in the germline V gene. J was trimmed by 7 bases and V by 4 bases; bases with no gene match: 15. The CDR3, as DNA: TGTGCCAGCAGTTCGCTTTCTAGCGGGAGTAAGAAGGTCGGGGAGCTGTTTTTT. It specifies CASSSLSSGSKKVGELFF.

The gene calls are TRBV2 and TRBJ1-2; the D gene is possibly TRBD1 (5 bases). There are 16 residues in the CDR3. CDR1 SNHLY and CDR2 FYNNEI come from the germline V gene. V gave up 6 bases and J gave up 4 bases, with 21 bases separating them. The CDR3 region has the DNA TGTGCCAGCAGCGAGGGACTGGGGTCTAGATTCTATGGCTACACCTTC. It is translated as CASSEGLGSRFYGYTF. The full variable domain, rest sourced from reference TRBV2 and TRBJ1-2, is EPEVTQTPSHQVTQMGQEVILRCVPISNHLYFYWYRQILGQKVEFLVSFYNNEISEKSEIFDDQFSVERPDGSNFTLKIRSTKLEDSAMYFCASSEGLGSRFYGYTFGSGTRLTVV.

This rearrangement joins TRBV2 to TRBJ2-2, with a tentative D call TRBD1 (6 bases). The germline V gene encodes CDR1 SNHLY and CDR2 FYNNEI. The V end was cut by 6 bases, the J end by 9 bases, with 20 bases between. The CDR3 loop spans 15 amino acids. The CDR3 nucleotides read TGTGCCAGCAGCAGGGCAGGGGAAGGATCCTGGGAGCTGTTTTTT. Protein: CASSRAGEGSWELFF. Filled out from reference TRBV2 and TRBJ2-2, the complete variable domain reads EPEVTQTPSHQVTQMGQEVILRCVPISNHLYFYWYRQILGQKVEFLVSFYNNEISEKSEIFDDQFSVERPDGSNFTLKIRSTKLEDSAMYFCASSRAGEGSWELFFGEGSRLTVL.

The sample holds many counts of this clone. The rearrangement uses TRBV28 and TRBJ2-1; no definite D call. Trimming removed 4 bases from V and 7 bases from J, with 11 bases in between. Germline CDR1 and CDR2: MDHEN and SYDVKM. The CDR3 has 13 amino acids. The CDR3 protein is CASSSLRSNEQFF. The CDR3 bases are TGTGCCAGCAGTTCCCTAAGGTCGAATGAGCAGTTCTTC.

This clone was detected ten times or more. The V and J genes are TRBV28 and TRBJ1-2, with D uncertain. The CDR3 length is 16 residues. CDR1 is MDHEN and CDR2 is SYDVKM in the germline V gene. V was pared by 3 bases and J by 4 bases, with 18 bases between. In nucleotides, the CDR3 is TGTGCCAGCAGTTTTTCCGCGCGGACCGCTAGCTATGGCTACACCTTC. Translated: CASSFSARTASYGYTF.

This clone has at least ten counts. The genes are TRBV5-1 and TRBJ2-5, with 7 positions matching TRBD1. Germline V lookup: CDR1 SGHRS, CDR2 YFSETQ. The trim removed 5 bases at V and 1 base at J, leaving 5 bases unmatched. This CDR3 is 14 amino acids long. CDR3 in DNA: TGCGCCAGCAGGCGAACAGGGGTCCAAGAGACCCAGTACTTC. Amino acids: CASRRTGVQETQYF.

This clone has a count of ten or more. The chain combines TRBV6-2 or TRBV6-3 with TRBJ2-3; D gene unclear. Per the germline V gene, CDR1 is MNHEY and CDR2 is SVGEGT. Trimming took 0 bases from V and 4 from J, leaving 14 bases between them. The CDR3 length is 16 residues. The CDR3 DNA sequence: TGTGCCAGCAGTTACTCGTATCTAAACTCGGCAGATACGCAGTATTTT. This codes for CASSYSYLNSADTQYF.

This clone was seen repeatedly, ten times or more. The chain joins TRBV18 to TRBJ1-6, with TRBD1 as a possible D gene (6 bases). The CDR3 length is 15 residues. Trimming shortened V by 5 bases and J by 7 bases, and 15 bases separated the two germline ends. CDR1 KGHSH and CDR2 LQKENI come from the germline V gene. CDR3 nucleotides: TGTGCCAGCTCAGTCGCAGGGGACAAGAATTCACCCCTCCACTTT. This translates into CASSVAGDKNSPLHF. Full variable domain (missing parts from reference TRBV18 and TRBJ1-6): NAGVMQNPRHLVRRRGQEARLRCSPMKGHSHVYWYRQLPEEGLKFMVYLQKENIIDESGMPKERFSAEFPKEGPSILRIQQVVRGDSAAYFCASSVAGDKNSPLHFGNGTRLTVT.

Regarding this clone: Compared with germline, one end of the junction differs, possibly owing to a read error. The gene calls are TRBV20-1 and TRBJ2-7; TRBD1 is a possible D gene (6 bases). The CDR3 sequence is 14 residues long. The germline CDR1 and CDR2 sequences are DFQATT and SNEGSKA (reference sequence). This CDR3 reads CSASGGQYSYEQYF. DNA for the CDR3: TGCAGTGCTTCGGGCGGACAGTACTCCTACGAGCAGTACTTT.

This clone came up many times. This chain joins TRBV20-1 and TRBJ1-2; 8 nucleotides line up with TRBD1. V lost 0 bases, J lost 5 bases, and 8 bases stayed unmatched. The CDR3 loop spans 15 amino acids. CDR1 and CDR2 from the germline V gene are DFQATT and SNEGSKA (reference sequence). Written as DNA, the CDR3 is TGCAGTGCTAGAGATCGAGCAGGGGGCTATTATGGCTACACCTTC. Its translation is CSARDRAGGYYGYTF.

This clone was seen at least ten times. The rearrangement joins TRBV27 to TRBJ1-4; weak D call: TRBD1 (6 bases). From germline, CDR1 is MNHEY and CDR2 SMNVEV (reference sequence). This CDR3 has 12 amino acids. Trimming pared 9 bases from V and 4 bases from J, leaving 9 bases between. This CDR3 reads CASTDSNEKLFF. DNA of the CDR3: TGTGCCAGTACGGACAGTAATGAAAAACTGTTTTTT. Combining the CDR3 with reference TRBV27 and TRBJ1-4 gives the whole variable domain EAQVTQNPRYLITVTGKKLTVTCSQNMNHEYMSWYRQDPGLGLRQIYYSMNVEVTDKGDVPEGYKVSRKEKRNFPLILESPSPNQTSLYFCASTDSNEKLFFGSGTQLSVL.

This clone was detected ten times or more. V and J are TRBV7-3 and TRBJ2-1; the D gene could be TRBD1 or TRBD2 (5 bases each). The CDR3 sequence is 14 residues long. The germline V and J ends were trimmed by 3 bases and 8 bases, with 14 bases remaining between them. Germline V CDR1 and CDR2: SGHTA, FQGTGA. The CDR3 DNA reads TGTGCCAGCAGCTTCGGGGCATTCCCCGATGAGCAGTTCTTC. The encoded protein is CASSFGAFPDEQFF.

This clone was counted at least ten times. This may stem from a read error, because a much larger clone lies one nucleotide away. This sequence joins TRBV5-6 and TRBJ2-7, with 11 nucleotides matching TRBD1. Losses at the gene ends were 3 bases for V and 5 bases for J; bases not matched to a gene: 1. Per the germline V gene, CDR1 is SGHDT and CDR2 is YYEEEE. CDR3 size: 13 residues. The CDR3 DNA is TGTGCCAGCAGCTGGACAGGGGGCAACGAGCAGTACTTC. Its protein is CASSWTGGNEQYF. The whole variable domain, filled in from reference TRBV5-6 and TRBJ2-7, reads DAGVTQSPTHLIKTRGQQVTLRCSPKSGHDTVSWYQQALGQGPQFIFQYYEEEERQRGNFPDRFSGHQFPNYSSELNVNALLLGDSALYLCASSWTGGNEQYFGPGTRLTVT.

This clone was seen many times. The chain combines TRBV4-2 with TRBJ2-4; TRBD2 matches at 10 bases. CDR3 length: 17 amino acids. Germline loops: CDR1 LGHNA, CDR2 YNFKEQ. The V and J ends lost 0 bases and 6 bases, in that order; junction bases with no gene match: 8. CDR3 sequence reads: CASSQDLAGVVGNIQYF. The CDR3 DNA reads TGTGCCAGCAGCCAAGATCTAGCGGGAGTAGTCGGAAACATTCAGTACTTC.

This clone has more than one count but fewer than ten. This may come from a read error, since a much larger clone is one base off. This rearrangement joins TRBV15 to TRBJ2-3, with D possibly matching TRBD2 (5 bases). V shed 9 bases and J shed 0 bases, with 13 bases lying between them. The CDR3 has 14 residues. Germline V gene data show CDR1 as LNHNV and CDR2 as YYDKDF (reference sequence). DNA for the CDR3: TGTGCCACTGCTCAGTGCGGGAGCACAGATACGCAGTATTTT. This translates into CATAQCGSTDTQYF.

This clone was picked up many times. The chain couples TRBV12-3 or TRBV12-4 to TRBJ2-3; D not resolved. Trimming stripped 3 bases from V and 0 bases from J, with 7 bases between. CDR3 length: 14 residues. In nucleotides, the CDR3 is TGTGCCAGCAGTTTTACAGCTAGCACAGATACGCAGTATTTT. Translation: CASSFTASTDTQYF.

Of note for this clone: This may be a read error, as it is one base from a much larger clone. V is TRBV5-5 and J is TRBJ2-7; the D gene is possibly TRBD1 (6 bases). This CDR3 contains 14 residues. Germline loops: CDR1 SGHKS, CDR2 YYEKEE (reference sequence). Deletions cut 3 bases from V and 0 bases from J, with 10 bases between. This CDR3 reads CASSSGDNSYEQYF. CDR3 DNA: TGTGCCAGCAGCTCAGGGGACAACTCCTACGAGCAGTACTTC.

Of note for this clone: A read error may be the cause here, since a much bigger clone is one base away. Other DNA sequences in this sample translate to the same CDR3. V and J are TRBV7-9 and TRBJ2-7; a weak D match, TRBD2 (5 bases). The CDR3 is made up of 12 amino acids. Per germline, CDR1 SEHNR and CDR2 FQNEAQ (reference sequence). V lost 9 bases, J lost 7 bases, and 16 bases lay in between. CDR3 protein: CASSVPSGEQYF. CDR3 nucleotide sequence: TGTGCCAGTAGCGTGCCCTCGGGAGAGCAGTACTTC.

The CDR3 region is CASQTGTDYTDTQYF. CDR3 sequence (DNA): TGTGCCTCTCAAACCGGGACAGACTACACAGATACGCAGTATTTT. V is TRBV28 and J is TRBJ2-3, with TRBD1 matching over 7 bases. The junction had 13 bases not matched to a gene; V was cut back by 11 bases and J by 2 bases. The CDR3 length is 15 residues. Per germline, CDR1 MDHEN and CDR2 SYDVKM.

The rearrangement links TRBV6-2 or TRBV6-3 to TRBJ2-7, with TRBD2 matching over 12 bases. The CDR3 has 16 amino acids. V lost 3 bases and J lost 5; bases outside the gene matches: 8. Per germline, CDR1 MNHEY and CDR2 SVGEGT. The CDR3, as DNA: TGTGCCAGCAGTTATTCGCGACTAGCGGGAGATGACGAGCAGTACTTC. It encodes CASSYSRLAGDDEQYF.

This clone was counted at least ten times. The V gene is TRBV15, the J gene TRBJ2-7; 12 positions match TRBD1. Germline V lookup: CDR1 LNHNV, CDR2 YYDKDF (reference sequence). This CDR3 contains 17 residues. V shed 0 bases, J shed 0 bases, and the junction held 3 bases outside the gene matches. As DNA, the CDR3 is TGTGCCACCAGCAGAGAGGGGGACAGGGGGCCCTCCTACGAGCAGTACTTC. Amino acids: CATSREGDRGPSYEQYF.

This clone occurred many times. The chain joins TRBV29-1 to TRBJ2-1; 7 nucleotides agree with TRBD2. The germline gives CDR1 SQVTM, CDR2 ANQGSEA. Trimming took 6 bases from V and 9 from J; bases not matched to a gene: 11. The CDR3 is 13 residues long. CDR3 sequence (DNA): TGCAGCGTAGAGACAGCGGGAATAGGTGAGCAGTTCTTC. It specifies CSVETAGIGEQFF.

A remark on this clone: One end of the junction varies from germline; a read error may be responsible. The chain couples TRBV4-2 to TRBJ1-5; tentatively, D is TRBD1 (5 bases). CDR3 length: 16 amino acids. Germline V lookup: CDR1 LGHNA, CDR2 YNFKEQ. The CDR3 coding sequence is TGTGCCAGCAGCCAAGGTGCAGGGTCTTCAGATCACCCCCTGCATTTT. Its protein is CASSQGAGSSDHPLHF.

This clone came up many times. This chain joins TRBV20-1 and TRBJ2-1, with D maybe TRBD1 (5 bases). There are 11 residues in the CDR3. V lost 6 bases, J lost 15 bases, and 18 bases lay in between. The germline gives CDR1 DFQATT, CDR2 SNEGSKA (reference sequence). CDR3 loop: CSAPDANRSFF. Here the CDR3 DNA reads TGCAGTGCCCCGGATGCTAACAGGTCGTTCTTC.

The V gene is TRBV20-1, the J gene TRBJ2-1; D is uncertain. Trimming removed 6 bases from V and 3 bases from J, with 15 bases in between. The CDR3 consists of 14 residues. Germline CDR1 is DFQATT and CDR2 is SNEGSKA (reference sequence). CDR3 in DNA: TGCAGTGCGGGTCTCCGGGTTGACTACAATGAGCAGTTCTTC. Translating gives CSAGLRVDYNEQFF.

There are many counts of this clone. This may stem from a read error, because a much larger clone lies one nucleotide away. This specimen includes other DNA sequences encoding the same CDR3. The chain employs TRBV7-3 and TRBJ2-7, with TRBD1 matching 10 bases. The CDR3 consists of 13 residues. Looked up from germline, CDR1 is SGHTA and CDR2 is FQGTGA. CDR3 coding DNA: TGTGCCAGCAGCCGCGACAGGGGGCAAGAGCGGTACTTC. This translates into CASSRDRGQERYF.

This clone has ten or more counts. The chain employs TRBV6-6 and TRBJ1-6; 9 bases fit TRBD1. With 2 bases clipped from V and 10 bases from J, the junction kept 3 bases outside the gene matches. The CDR3 has 14 residues. Germline lookup yields CDR1 MNHNY and CDR2 SVGAGI (reference sequence). DNA for the CDR3: TGTGCCAGCAGTTACATCGGGACAGGGTCACCCCTCCACTTT. The encoded protein is CASSYIGTGSPLHF.